This section outlines one T cell receptor beta chain sequence together with its context. Its cognate antigen is unknown. Reverse transcribed after extraction, RNA yielded cDNA as the sequencing template. This table comes from immunoSEQ multiplex PCR, and its TCRdb copy is limited to in-frame clones, with some not included. This table holds fewer than 40,000 clones, roughly 50% found once. This sample is drawn from a study of CD8+ T cells in alopecia areata. Study-wide points: Clarity of TCR sharing across patients fell short of that in mice, possibly HLA-related.

With 0 bases clipped from V and 6 bases from J, the junction kept 9 bases outside the gene matches. This CDR3 is built from 17 residues. The germline gives CDR1 SGDLS, CDR2 YYNGEE. Peripheral blood samples and lesional scalp punch biopsies were obtained from alopecia areata patients. Sequencing used NKG2D-high CD8+ T cells sorted from blood. The TCR sequence derives from a human donor with alopecia areata. The J gene is TRBJ2-7, the V gene TRBV9, with TRBD2 identical over 13 bases. This chain's CDR3 is CASSVAGTSGMRGEQYF. The CDR3 DNA reads TGTGCCAGCAGCGTAGCGGGGACTAGCGGGATGAGAGGCGAGCAGTACTTC.